This T cell receptor (beta chain) came from a study of T-cell reconstitution after alpha-beta-depleted transplantation in children. Unique molecular identifiers were incorporated into the prepared TCRbeta library. Each CDR3 protein gets one entry after TCRdb re-called the PCR reads with MiXCR. The data hold some 500,000 distinct CDR3 sequences, with approximately 32% observed a single time. The origin of this receptor is a human donor who donated a stem cell graft to a child with aplastic anemia. This specimen consisted of PBMCs from the stem cell graft donor, obtained from the stem cell graft.

The CDR3 here is CSARDLAGFNQPQHF. CDR3 DNA: TGCAGTGCTAGAGATCTAGCGGGTTTTAATCAGCCCCAGCATTTT. V is TRBV20-1 and J is TRBJ1-5; no reliable D call. V lost 0 bases and J 4 bases, leaving 13 bases between the germline ends. Germline values: CDR1 DFQATT, CDR2 SNEGSKA (reference sequence). The CDR3 spans 15 residues.